The entry that follows covers one T cell receptor (beta chain) sequence. The germline V gene has CDR1 SGHTA and CDR2 FQGNSA. V lost 5 bases and J 5 bases, leaving 17 bases between the germline ends. This CDR3 has 15 residues. The entry originates in a study of CD8 T cells in Susac syndrome. Patients with Susac syndrome met diagnostic criteria defined recently for definite or probable disease. The authors reverse transcribed roughly 0.5 to 1 ug RNA with random hexamers. The amplification used immunoSEQ multiplex PCR on TCR beta CDR3; it spanned 54 Vbeta and 13 Jbeta. TCRdb independently ran MiXCR on the immunoSEQ multiplex PCR reads; one entry per CDR3 protein. The repertoire holds roughly 200,000 distinct CDR3 sequences, with roughly 92% as singletons.

This TCR derives from a human donor with Susac syndrome. The V call is TRBV7-2, the J call TRBJ2-3, with TRBD2 as a possible D gene (6 bases). The specimen sequenced was CD4+ T cells from PBMCs. The CDR3 region has the DNA TGTGCCAGCAGCCCCGGGACTTCATTCGGAGATACGCAGTATTTT. This gives the protein CASSPGTSFGDTQYF.